This TCR beta chain derives from a study of T-cell reconstitution after alpha-beta-depleted transplantation in children. Germline assignment: CDR1 SQVTM and CDR2 ANQGSEA. CDR3 length: 12 residues. The germline V and J ends were trimmed by 7 bases and 4 bases, with 13 bases remaining between them. Unique molecular identifiers were incorporated into the prepared TCRbeta library. TCRdb called the PCR reads again in MiXCR, with one record for every CDR3 protein. The sample lists 240,000 or so distinct CDR3 sequences, 6.5% to 10% occurring once. Study-wide results and caveats: A year had passed since transplant, and T-cell counts and diversity by then came mostly from newly produced T cells.

Points on this clonotype: Its target is not known. With a much larger clone just one base away, this may be a read error. This CDR3 is missing its conserved last phenylalanine or tryptophan, likely due to a read error.

The gene calls are TRBV29-1 and TRBJ1-2, with D tentatively TRBD1 (5 bases). The sample here was PBMCs, mostly from graft donor cells, taken 180 days after TCRalphabeta/CD19-depleted stem cell transplant. This TCR was recovered from a male patient younger than 18 who had a stem cell transplant for acute lymphoblastic leukemia, so the T cells may come from the graft donor. The CDR3 reads CSGASGTYGYTL. As DNA, the CDR3 is TGCAGCGGGGCCTCGGGGACCTATGGCTACACCCTC.